Below are 17 T cell receptor beta chains sequenced from a single sample in a study of cytotoxic CD8 clonotypes in ibrutinib-treated CLL. The repertoire was sequenced with immunoSEQ multiplex PCR; TCRdb's copy has only in-frame clones and lacks some. The table records 65,000 to 80,000 clones, less than 85% of them present only once. The source material was PBMCs, sampled after 24 months of ibrutinib treatment. These receptors all come from a human donor with chronic lymphocytic leukemia.

This chain links TRBV7-3 with TRBJ2-7; 9 bases agree with TRBD2. J was trimmed by 6 bases and V by 5 bases; bases with no gene match: 11. CDR1 and CDR2 (germline): SGHTA, FQGTGA. This CDR3 comprises 15 residues. This CDR3 reads CASSPRGSGSGEQYF. CDR3 coding DNA: TGTGCCAGCAGCCCCCGGGGTAGCGGGAGTGGCGAGCAGTACTTC.

The J gene is TRBJ1-1, the V gene TRBV30, with unresolved D. V lost 1 base to trimming and J lost 7 bases, with 10 bases between them. Germline values: CDR1 GTSNPN, CDR2 SVGIG (reference sequence). The CDR3 runs to 12 residues. CDR3 region: CAWSGTPYEAFF. DNA for the CDR3: TGTGCCTGGAGTGGAACTCCTTATGAAGCTTTCTTT.

This rearrangement joins TRBV30 to TRBJ2-2; D remains ambiguous. The CDR3 sequence is 14 residues long. Trimming took 0 bases from V and 1 from J, leaving 6 bases between them. CDR1 is GTSNPN and CDR2 is SVGIG in the germline V gene (reference sequence). CDR3 loop: CAWSVRVNTGELFF. The DNA of the CDR3 is TGTGCCTGGAGTGTACGAGTGAACACCGGGGAGCTGTTTTTT.

The rearrangement joins TRBV27 to TRBJ1-4, with D perhaps matching TRBD1 (6 bases). The V gene's germline CDR1 is MNHEY and CDR2 SMNVEV (reference sequence). The CDR3 length is 15 residues. V dropped 10 bases and J dropped 8 bases, with 23 bases sitting between them. The CDR3 DNA reads as TGTGCCATCCCACGCCGGGGACACGAAGGGGAAAAACTGTTTTTT. Translation: CAIPRRGHEGEKLFF. Full variable domain (outside the CDR3, taken from reference TRBV27 and TRBJ1-4): EAQVTQNPRYLITVTGKKLTVTCSQNMNHEYMSWYRQDPGLGLRQIYYSMNVEVTDKGDVPEGYKVSRKEKRNFPLILESPSPNQTSLYFCAIPRRGHEGEKLFFGSGTQLSVL.

The chain carries TRBV28 and TRBJ1-5; D is perhaps TRBD1 (6 bases). Germline V gene sequence: CDR1 MDHEN, CDR2 SYDVKM. The length of the CDR3 is 15 residues. Trimming cost V 2 bases and J 4 bases, with 12 bases left between them. The CDR3 DNA sequence: TGTGCCAGCAGTTTACGCAGGGGCGGGAATCAGCCCCAGCATTTT. The encoded protein is CASSLRRGGNQPQHF.

This chain joins TRBV6-6 and TRBJ2-2; TRBD2 matches at 8 bases. Germline assignment: CDR1 MNHNY and CDR2 SVGAGI (reference sequence). The CDR3 runs 15 residues. With V trimmed by 7 bases and J by 2 bases, 6 bases remained unmatched. The chain's CDR3 is CASTGGRINTGELFF. The CDR3 DNA sequence: TGTGCCAGCACTGGCGGGAGGATTAACACCGGGGAGCTGTTTTTT.

CDR3 region: CASSIAAAGTAYEQYF. Written as DNA, the CDR3 is TGTGCCAGTAGTATAGCCGCAGCGGGAACCGCCTACGAGCAGTACTTC. The rearrangement links TRBV19 to TRBJ2-7, with 7 nucleotides matching TRBD2. The J segment lost 2 bases and the V segment lost 1 base, leaving 8 bases of the junction unmatched. Germline CDR1 reads LNHDA; CDR2 reads SQIVND (reference sequence). CDR3 size: 16 residues.

Many counts were recorded for this clone. The chain couples TRBV5-1 to TRBJ2-7; 10 nucleotides align to TRBD1. The V segment lost 4 bases and the J segment 3 bases; nucleotides outside the gene matches: 4. Per the germline V gene, CDR1 is SGHRS and CDR2 is YFSETQ. The CDR3 is 14 amino acids. In DNA form, the CDR3 reads TGCGCCAGCAGCCCGGGACAGGGGCTCTACGAGCAGTACTTC. It encodes CASSPGQGLYEQYF.

The chain joins TRBV7-3 to TRBJ2-1; tentative D call: TRBD1 (6 bases). The germline V gene encodes CDR1 SGHTA and CDR2 FQGTGA. The CDR3 is 16 residues long. V was clipped by 5 bases and J by 6 bases, with 20 bases between them. The DNA for the CDR3 is TGTGCCAGCAGCCAAAGCCGGGACATCCTTGCCAATGAGCAGTTCTTC. Protein sequence: CASSQSRDILANEQFF.

This clone was recorded a few times. This chain joins TRBV6-6 and TRBJ2-1, with 8 nucleotides matching TRBD2. The V and J ends lost 6 bases and 4 bases, in that order; junction bases with no gene match: 8. Germline V gene sequence: CDR1 MNHNY, CDR2 SVGAGI (reference sequence). The CDR3 covers 15 residues. The CDR3 DNA reads TGTGCCAGCAGCGCGGGGGGCGGCCCTTACAATGAGCAGTTCTTC. Amino acids: CASSAGGGPYNEQFF.

The V call is TRBV27, the J call TRBJ2-3; 11 positions match TRBD1. This CDR3 has 17 residues. From germline, CDR1 is MNHEY and CDR2 SMNVEV (reference sequence). V lost 5 bases, J lost 1 base, and 8 bases stayed unmatched. The CDR3 DNA reads as TGTGCCAGCAGTAACGGACAGGGGGCTTTGGGCACAGATACGCAGTATTTT. This translates into CASSNGQGALGTDTQYF.

This clone was seen a single time. The chain is built from TRBV7-3 and TRBJ2-1; 9 bases agree with TRBD1. The CDR3 consists of 15 residues. The trim removed 3 bases at V and 6 bases at J, leaving 6 bases unmatched. Per the germline V gene, CDR1 is SGHTA and CDR2 is FQGTGA. The CDR3 protein is CASSLGQGMVNEQFF. Written as DNA, the CDR3 is TGTGCCAGCAGCTTGGGACAGGGTATGGTCAATGAGCAGTTCTTC. Combining the CDR3 with reference TRBV7-3 and TRBJ2-1 gives the whole variable domain GAGVSQTPSNKVTEKGKYVELRCDPISGHTALYWYRQSLGQGPEFLIYFQGTGAADDSGLPNDRFFAVRPEGSVSTLKIQRTERGDSAVYLCASSLGQGMVNEQFFGPGTRLTVL.

The rearrangement links TRBV5-1 to TRBJ2-6; D may correspond to TRBD1 or TRBD2 (5 bases each). The V end lost 8 bases, the J end lost 1 base, and 19 bases lay between the germline ends. Germline loops: CDR1 SGHRS, CDR2 YFSETQ. The CDR3 loop spans 17 amino acids. The CDR3 is CASMPRGGISGANVLTF. For the CDR3, the DNA is TGCGCCAGTATGCCCCGTGGGGGTATATCTGGGGCCAACGTCCTGACTTTC.

The chain couples TRBV7-3 to TRBJ2-5; D might be TRBD1 (6 bases). The CDR3 consists of 13 residues. Trimming stripped 5 bases from V and 5 bases from J, with 12 bases between. Germline CDR1 reads SGHTA; CDR2 reads FQGTGA. CDR3 residues: CASSRTGFETQYF. CDR3 coding DNA: TGTGCCAGCAGCCGTACAGGGTTTGAGACCCAGTACTTC.

This chain connects TRBV10-3 to TRBJ2-7, with 8 bases that match TRBD2. The CDR3 extends over 14 amino acids. Germline V gene lookup returns CDR1 ENHRY and CDR2 SYGVKD. After removal of 6 bases from V and 3 bases from J, the junction contained 7 bases not matched to a gene. The CDR3 DNA is TGTGCCATCAGGATAGCGGGATCCAACTACGAGCAGTACTTC. Amino acids: CAIRIAGSNYEQYF.

The rearrangement joins TRBV19 to TRBJ2-1; no definite D call. CDR1 is LNHDA and CDR2 is SQIVND in the germline V gene (reference sequence). The V end was cut by 5 bases, the J end by 0 bases, with 14 bases between. The CDR3 has 16 amino acids. The CDR3 nucleotides are TGTGCCAGTAGTCAGTTACTCGTTAGCTCCTACAATGAGCAGTTCTTC. This sequence encodes CASSQLLVSSYNEQFF.

The rearrangement links TRBV2 to TRBJ2-3; 12 bases are a match to TRBD2. The CDR3 is made up of 16 amino acids. CDR1 and CDR2 (germline): SNHLY, FYNNEI. The trim removed 4 bases at V and 2 bases at J, leaving 4 bases unmatched. As DNA, the CDR3 is TGTGCCAGCAGTGCCCTAGCGGGAGGGACCACAGATACGCAGTATTTT. It translates to CASSALAGGTTDTQYF.